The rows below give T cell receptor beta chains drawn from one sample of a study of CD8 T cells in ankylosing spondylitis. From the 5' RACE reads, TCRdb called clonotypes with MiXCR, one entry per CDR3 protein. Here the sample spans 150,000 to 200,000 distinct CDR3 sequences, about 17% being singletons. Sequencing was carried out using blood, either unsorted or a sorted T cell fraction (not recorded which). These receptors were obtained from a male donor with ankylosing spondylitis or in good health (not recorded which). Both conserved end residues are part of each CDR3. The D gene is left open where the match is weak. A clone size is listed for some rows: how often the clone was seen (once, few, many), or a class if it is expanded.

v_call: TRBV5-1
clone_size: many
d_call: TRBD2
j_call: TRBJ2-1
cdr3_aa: CASSLASAGVSYNEQFF
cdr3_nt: TGCGCCAGCAGCTTGGCCTCTGCGGGAGTATCCTACAATGAGCAGTTCTTC

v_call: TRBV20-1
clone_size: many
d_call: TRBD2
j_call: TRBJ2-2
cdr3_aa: CSARIRAGGQNTGELFF
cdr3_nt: TGCAGTGCTAGAATCCGGGCGGGAGGACAAAACACCGGGGAGCTGTTTTTT

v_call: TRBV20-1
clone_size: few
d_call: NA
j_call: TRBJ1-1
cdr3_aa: CSAILQGLNTEAFF
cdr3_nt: TGCAGTGCTATCTTACAGGGCCTGAACACTGAAGCTTTCTTT

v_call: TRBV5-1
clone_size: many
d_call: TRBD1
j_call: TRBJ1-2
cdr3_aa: CASSLGTGNYGYTF
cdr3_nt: TGCGCCAGCAGCTTGGGGACAGGGAACTATGGCTACACCTTC

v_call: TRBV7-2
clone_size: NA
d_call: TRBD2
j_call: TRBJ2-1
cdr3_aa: CASSLWTSGNEQFF
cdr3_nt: TGTGCCAGCAGCTTATGGACTAGCGGGAATGAGCAGTTCTTC

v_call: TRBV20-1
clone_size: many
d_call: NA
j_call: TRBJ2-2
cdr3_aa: CSARSDLSPRRADTGELFF
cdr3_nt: TGCAGTGCTAGGTCCGACCTGAGTCCCAGGCGGGCAGACACCGGGGAGCTGTTTTTT

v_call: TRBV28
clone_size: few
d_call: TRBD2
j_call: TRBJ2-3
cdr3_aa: CASSLSRAGGGNTQYF
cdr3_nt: TGTGCCAGCAGTTTATCGCGAGCGGGAGGAGGAAATACGCAGTATTTT

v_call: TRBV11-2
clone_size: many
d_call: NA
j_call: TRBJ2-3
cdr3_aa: CASSPSVDTQYF
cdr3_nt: TGTGCCAGCAGCCCCTCGGTGGATACGCAGTATTTT

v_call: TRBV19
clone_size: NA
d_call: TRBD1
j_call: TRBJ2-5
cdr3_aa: CASSRQSGTEETQYF
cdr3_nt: TGTGCCAGTAGTCGACAATCCGGGACAGAAGAGACCCAGTACTTC

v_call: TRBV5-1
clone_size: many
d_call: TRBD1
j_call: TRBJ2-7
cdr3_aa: CASSDGTGFYEQYF
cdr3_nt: TGCGCCAGCAGCGACGGGACAGGCTTCTACGAGCAGTACTTC

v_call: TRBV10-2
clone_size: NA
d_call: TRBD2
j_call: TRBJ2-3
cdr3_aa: CASRILAGGLDTQYF
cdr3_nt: TGCGCCAGCAGGATACTAGCGGGAGGGCTAGATACGCAGTATTTT

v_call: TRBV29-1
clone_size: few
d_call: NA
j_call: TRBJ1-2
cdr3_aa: CSVGDFIRNGYTF
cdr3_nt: TGCAGCGTAGGGGACTTCATCAGGAATGGCTACACCTTC

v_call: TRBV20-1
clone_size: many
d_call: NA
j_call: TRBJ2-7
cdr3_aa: CSARDPVGGLDEQYF
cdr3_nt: TGCAGTGCTAGAGATCCCGTAGGGGGTTTGGACGAGCAGTACTTC

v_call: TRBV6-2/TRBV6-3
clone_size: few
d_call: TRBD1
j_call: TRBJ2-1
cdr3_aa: CASRPTGGVYNEQFF
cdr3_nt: TGTGCCAGCAGACCGACAGGGGGCGTCTACAATGAGCAGTTCTTC

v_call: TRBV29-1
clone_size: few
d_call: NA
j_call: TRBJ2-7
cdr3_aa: CSGRGSSYEQYF
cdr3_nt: TGCAGCGGGAGGGGCAGCAGCTACGAGCAGTACTTC

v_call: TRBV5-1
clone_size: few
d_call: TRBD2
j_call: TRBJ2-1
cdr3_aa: CASSPRDLAGISYNEQFF
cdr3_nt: TGCGCCAGCAGCCCCCGGGATCTAGCGGGTATCTCCTACAATGAGCAGTTCTTC

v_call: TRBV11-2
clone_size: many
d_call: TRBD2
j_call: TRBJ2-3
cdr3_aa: CASSPTGLAGGDTQYF
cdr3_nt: TGTGCCAGCAGCCCGACGGGACTAGCGGGAGGAGATACGCAGTATTTT

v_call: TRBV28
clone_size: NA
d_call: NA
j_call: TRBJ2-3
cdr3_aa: CASSKSPGSTDTQYF
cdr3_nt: TGTGCCAGCAGTAAAAGCCCGGGGAGCACAGATACGCAGTATTTT

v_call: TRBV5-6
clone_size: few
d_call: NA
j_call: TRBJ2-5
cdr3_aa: CASSPRGAWQETQYF
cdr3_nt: TGTGCCAGCAGCCCGCGAGGGGCCTGGCAAGAGACCCAGTACTTC

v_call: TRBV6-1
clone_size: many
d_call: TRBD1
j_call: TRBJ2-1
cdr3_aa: CASSRDRSNEQFF
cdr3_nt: TGTGCCAGCAGCCGGGACAGGTCGAATGAGCAGTTCTTC

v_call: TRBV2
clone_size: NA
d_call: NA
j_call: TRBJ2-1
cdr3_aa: CASSLDRDFEFF
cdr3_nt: TGTGCCAGCAGCCTGGACCGGGACTTCGAGTTCTTC